Listed below are T cell receptor beta chains from one sample, sequenced in a study of CD8+ T cells in alopecia areata. Clones were sequenced by immunoSEQ multiplex PCR, and TCRdb holds only the in-frame ones, with some missing. Of fewer than 20,000 clones in the sample, around 66% are singletons; the top ten hold more than 6%. The material sequenced was skin, taken at week 0. The receptors were sampled from a human donor with alopecia areata. Each CDR3 is given with its conserved first and last residue. A D gene is named only where the DNA matches it firmly. Size values are once, few and many counts, or a class for expanded clones, and some rows have none.

size	V	J	D	CDR3	DNA
-	TRBV4-3	TRBJ2-3	-	CASSQETDTQYF	TGCGCCAGCAGCCAAGAGACAGATACGCAGTATTTT
-	TRBV6-5	TRBJ2-5	TRBD2	CASPRAGGLQETQYF	TGTGCCAGCCCTAGAGCGGGGGGCTTACAAGAGACCCAGTACTTC
-	TRBV15	TRBJ1-5	-	CATSGDKFINQPQHF	TGTGCCACCAGCGGGGACAAATTTATCAATCAGCCCCAGCATTTT
-	TRBV7-9	TRBJ1-6	-	CASSLLSNLRNSPLHF	TGTGCCAGCAGCTTACTCTCTAACTTAAGAAATTCACCCCTCCACTTT
-	TRBV4-1	TRBJ1-5	TRBD1	CASSQWTGNQPQHF	TGCGCCAGCAGCCAATGGACAGGGAATCAGCCCCAGCATTTT
-	TRBV7-6	TRBJ1-1	TRBD1	CASSISPPRWDREGNTEAFF	TGTGCCAGCAGCATAAGCCCCCCTAGGTGGGACAGGGAAGGGAACACTGAAGCTTTCTTT
-	TRBV7-8	TRBJ2-3	-	CASSPLGLSGSSTDTQYF	TGTGCCAGCAGCCCGCTGGGGTTGAGCGGTTCTAGCACAGATACGCAGTATTTT
-	TRBV5-1	TRBJ1-2	-	CASSLGRNYGYTF	TGCGCCAGCAGCCTGGGCAGGAACTATGGCTACACCTTC
few	TRBV27	TRBJ2-3	-	CASSFGTVSTDTQYF	TGTGCCAGCAGTTTTGGGACGGTGAGCACAGATACGCAGTATTTT
-	TRBV20-1	TRBJ1-2	-	CSASGVYGYTF	TGCAGTGCTTCAGGGGTCTATGGCTACACCTTC
-	TRBV9	TRBJ2-3	-	CASSGGRVSVARDTQYF	TGTGCCAGCAGCGGGGGCCGAGTGAGCGTCGCGAGAGATACGCAGTATTTT
-	TRBV18	TRBJ2-5	-	CASSLNGPISGETQYF	TGTGCCAGCTCACTAAACGGACCTATCTCGGGCGAGACCCAGTACTTC
-	TRBV4-3	TRBJ2-2	TRBD2	CASSQDLSGGTTGELFF	TGCGCCAGCAGCCAAGATCTCAGCGGGGGGACCACCGGGGAGCTGTTTTTT
few	TRBV2	TRBJ1-1	-	CASRQEWGTEAFF	TGTGCCAGCAGACAGGAATGGGGAACTGAAGCTTTCTTT
-	TRBV5-5	TRBJ2-7	TRBD1	CASNPRRGTGVVDEQYF	TGTGCCAGCAACCCCAGGCGGGGGACAGGGGTCGTGGACGAGCAGTACTTC
few	TRBV11-1	TRBJ2-3	-	CASSSSTDTQYF	TGTGCCAGCAGCTCGTCCACAGATACGCAGTATTTT
-	TRBV29-1	TRBJ2-7	-	CSVVPDGTVAREQYF	TGCAGCGTTGTTCCGGACGGGACGGTGGCTAGAGAGCAGTACTTC
-	TRBV4-2	TRBJ1-1	-	CASSQDGTLNTEAFF	TGTGCCAGCAGCCAAGATGGTACTTTGAACACTGAAGCTTTCTTT
few	TRBV5-5	TRBJ1-1	TRBD1	CASSFYNRGWTEAFF	TGTGCCAGCAGCTTTTATAACAGGGGATGGACTGAAGCTTTCTTT
-	TRBV11-2	TRBJ2-1	TRBD2	CASTSAGGVFF	TGTGCCAGCACCTCAGCGGGGGGCGTGTTCTTC